This T cell receptor (beta chain) was retrieved from a study of sequential checkpoint blockade in melanoma. Looking at the study overall: Each arm's sequence ended with maintenance nivolumab.

Study-level results: PD-L1 staining and CD8+ counts, not mutational load, tracked tumor T-cell clonality.

In regard to this clone: Its target is not known.

This CDR3 is built from 15 residues. J lost 7 bases, V lost 4 bases, and 7 bases had no gene match. CDR1 is LNHDA, CDR2 SQIVND, per germline (reference sequence). Treatment meaning: randomized to nivolumab then ipilimumab (arm A) or the reverse (arm B). Clones were sequenced by immunoSEQ multiplex PCR, and TCRdb holds only the in-frame ones, with some missing. The table records approximately 19,000 clones, 73% of them present only once. The specimen comprised tumor tissue (inferred from file names), sampled from a patient given nivolumab and ipilimumab in sequence. The source of this sequence is a human donor with melanoma. This chain uses TRBV19 with TRBJ1-6; 7 bases are a match to TRBD1. CDR3 sequence reads: CASSKPGQMNSPLHF. The CDR3 coding sequence is TGTGCCAGTAGTAAACCGGGACAGATGAATTCACCCCTCCACTTT.